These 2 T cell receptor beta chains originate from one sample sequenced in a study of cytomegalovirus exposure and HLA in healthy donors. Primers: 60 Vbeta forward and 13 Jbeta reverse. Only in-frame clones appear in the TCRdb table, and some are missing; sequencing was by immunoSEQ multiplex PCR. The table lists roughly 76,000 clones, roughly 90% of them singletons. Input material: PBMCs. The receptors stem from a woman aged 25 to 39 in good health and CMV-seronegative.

The CDR3 here is CASSLGGVGQPQHF. CDR3 nucleotide sequence: TGTGCCAGCAGCTTAGGGGGGGTAGGTCAGCCCCAGCATTTT. The V and J genes are TRBV5-6 and TRBJ1-5, with D possibly matching TRBD1 (6 bases). Germline-derived CDR1 and CDR2 are SGHDT and YYEEEE. CDR3 length: 14 residues. V was shortened by 2 bases and J by 6 bases, with 12 bases between the two germline ends.

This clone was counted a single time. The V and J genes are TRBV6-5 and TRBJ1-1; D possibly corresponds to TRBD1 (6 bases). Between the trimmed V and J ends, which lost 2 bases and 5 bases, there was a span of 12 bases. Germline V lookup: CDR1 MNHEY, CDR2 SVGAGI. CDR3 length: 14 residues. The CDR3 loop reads CASSYRAGDTEAFF. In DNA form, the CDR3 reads TGTGCCAGCAGTTACCGGGCAGGGGATACTGAAGCTTTCTTT.